This T cell receptor (beta chain) came from a study of cytomegalovirus exposure and HLA in healthy donors. Whole-study context: Unique TCRs from HLA-typed donors, 75 million to 100 million of them, were held in an early data release.

PCR involved 60 Vbeta and 13 Jbeta primers. Assay: immunoSEQ multiplex PCR; the TCRdb copy retains only in-frame clones and omits some. The sample comprises 150,000 to 200,000 clones, around two thirds of which are singletons, and 2.5% to 3% rests with the top ten. Trimming left V 4 bases short and J 5 bases short, with 11 bases between. This CDR3 is 13 amino acids long. Germline V gene lookup returns CDR1 SNHLY and CDR2 FYNNEI. V and J are TRBV2 and TRBJ2-5; no reliable D call. The sample comprised PBMCs. The TCR sequence derives from a man in his forties in good health and CMV-seronegative. The CDR3 protein is CASSVLTRETQYF. DNA of the CDR3: TGTGCCAGCAGTGTCCTTACCAGGGAGACCCAGTACTTC.